These T cell receptor beta chains were read from a single sample in a study of T cell responses to AZD1222 COVID-19 vaccine. Sequencing used immunoSEQ multiplex PCR; TCRdb keeps in-frame clones, though not all of them. Found here are about 56,000 clones, around 85% of them singletons; the top ten hold less than 15%. The sample in question was peripheral blood, obtained on day 0 of AZD1222 vaccination. These receptors all come from an adult in good health. Both conserved end residues are part of each CDR3. The D gene is left open where the match is weak. Part of the rows lack a size; the others show once, few, many or a class for expanded clones.

abundance: .; d_gene: .; j_gene: TRBJ2-1; v_gene: TRBV7-2; CDR3aa: CASSFAAGLRGNEQFF; CDR3nt: TGTGCCAGCAGCTTTGCAGCTGGATTGAGGGGGAATGAGCAGTTCTTC
abundance: .; d_gene: .; j_gene: TRBJ1-4; v_gene: TRBV6-5; CDR3aa: CASSPSSEKLFF; CDR3nt: TGTGCCAGCAGTCCAAGTTCCGAAAAACTGTTTTTT
abundance: .; d_gene: .; j_gene: TRBJ1-2; v_gene: TRBV18; CDR3aa: CASSNVEGQNYGYTF; CDR3nt: TGTGCCAGCTCGAATGTTGAAGGACAGAACTATGGCTACACCTTC
abundance: .; d_gene: .; j_gene: TRBJ2-2; v_gene: TRBV9; CDR3aa: CASSVLQGVGTGELFF; CDR3nt: TGTGCCAGCAGCGTCTTACAGGGAGTCGGGACCGGGGAGCTGTTTTTT
abundance: .; d_gene: TRBD1; j_gene: TRBJ1-1; v_gene: TRBV2; CDR3aa: CASPKGQPFAEAFF; CDR3nt: TGTGCCAGTCCGAAGGGACAGCCCTTCGCTGAAGCTTTCTTT
abundance: once; d_gene: .; j_gene: TRBJ1-6; v_gene: TRBV15; CDR3aa: CATSREYSPLHF; CDR3nt: TGTGCCACCAGCAGAGAATACTCACCCCTCCACTTT
abundance: .; d_gene: .; j_gene: TRBJ1-1; v_gene: TRBV6-6; CDR3aa: CASSYSGRDTEAFF; CDR3nt: TGTGCCAGCAGTTACTCAGGCCGGGACACTGAAGCTTTCTTT
abundance: .; d_gene: TRBD2; j_gene: TRBJ2-6; v_gene: TRBV18; CDR3aa: CASSPAGGAGANVLTF; CDR3nt: TGTGCCAGCTCACCTGCGGGGGGAGCTGGGGCCAACGTCCTGACTTTC
abundance: .; d_gene: TRBD1; j_gene: TRBJ2-2; v_gene: TRBV7-8; CDR3aa: CASSSRQGLNTGELFF; CDR3nt: TGTGCCAGCAGCTCAAGACAGGGCCTAAACACCGGGGAGCTGTTTTTT
abundance: .; d_gene: .; j_gene: TRBJ1-5; v_gene: TRBV19; CDR3aa: CASSIRTGSNQPQHF; CDR3nt: TGTGCCAGTAGTATCCGGACGGGTAGCAATCAGCCCCAGCATTTT
abundance: .; d_gene: .; j_gene: TRBJ1-3; v_gene: TRBV5-1; CDR3aa: CASSFVGTASGNTIYF; CDR3nt: TGCGCCAGCAGCTTCGTTGGCACAGCCTCTGGAAACACCATATATTTT
abundance: .; d_gene: .; j_gene: TRBJ1-1; v_gene: TRBV6-5; CDR3aa: CASSYGVRNTEAFF; CDR3nt: TGTGCCAGCAGTTACGGGGTGAGGAACACTGAAGCTTTCTTT
abundance: .; d_gene: .; j_gene: TRBJ1-5; v_gene: TRBV4-1; CDR3aa: CASSQGDIILRNQPQHF; CDR3nt: TGCGCCAGCAGCCAAGGAGACATCATACTTCGCAATCAGCCCCAGCATTTT
abundance: once; d_gene: TRBD1; j_gene: TRBJ1-2; v_gene: TRBV18; CDR3aa: CASSPTTGNYGYTF; CDR3nt: TGTGCCAGCTCACCGACGACAGGGAACTATGGCTACACCTTC
abundance: .; d_gene: .; j_gene: TRBJ2-3; v_gene: TRBV6-5; CDR3aa: CASIGRTASTDTQYF; CDR3nt: TGTGCCAGCATTGGAAGAACGGCTAGCACAGATACGCAGTATTTT
abundance: .; d_gene: .; j_gene: TRBJ1-2; v_gene: TRBV5-6; CDR3aa: CASSLEAEFKGDGYTF; CDR3nt: TGTGCCAGCAGCTTGGAGGCCGAGTTTAAGGGGGATGGCTACACCTTC
abundance: .; d_gene: .; j_gene: TRBJ2-1; v_gene: TRBV12-5; CDR3aa: CASGTSGTRAYEQFF; CDR3nt: TGTGCTAGTGGTACCTCCGGGACAAGGGCTTATGAGCAGTTCTTC
abundance: .; d_gene: .; j_gene: TRBJ1-2; v_gene: TRBV29-1; CDR3aa: CSVEPLQGSKTF; CDR3nt: TGCAGCGTTGAACCCTTACAGGGTTCGAAAACCTTC
abundance: .; d_gene: .; j_gene: TRBJ1-1; v_gene: TRBV6-5; CDR3aa: CASSRDRDEAFF; CDR3nt: TGTGCCAGCAGTCGGGACCGCGATGAAGCTTTCTTT
abundance: .; d_gene: .; j_gene: TRBJ1-6; v_gene: TRBV7-6; CDR3aa: CASSLQFRSPLHF; CDR3nt: TGTGCCAGCAGCTTACAGTTCAGGTCACCCCTCCACTTT
abundance: .; d_gene: .; j_gene: TRBJ1-2; v_gene: TRBV18; CDR3aa: CASSLNTGTNYGYTF; CDR3nt: TGTGCCAGCTCACTGAATACCGGGACTAACTATGGCTACACCTTC
abundance: .; d_gene: .; j_gene: TRBJ1-6; v_gene: TRBV28; CDR3aa: CASSLGGINSPLHF; CDR3nt: TGTGCCAGCAGTTTAGGGGGTATCAATTCACCCCTCCACTTT
abundance: .; d_gene: .; j_gene: TRBJ1-4; v_gene: TRBV4-1; CDR3aa: CASSQVAARGGNEKLFF; CDR3nt: TGCGCCAGCAGCCAAGTGGCTGCTCGGGGGGGGAATGAAAAACTGTTTTTT
abundance: medium-sized; d_gene: .; j_gene: TRBJ2-7; v_gene: TRBV7-8; CDR3aa: CASSLDPGATSYEQYF; CDR3nt: TGTGCCAGCAGCTTAGATCCAGGGGCAACCTCCTACGAGCAGTACTTC
abundance: .; d_gene: .; j_gene: TRBJ2-5; v_gene: TRBV5-1; CDR3aa: CASSLAGTGETQYF; CDR3nt: TGCGCCAGCAGCTTGGCTGGGACGGGCGAGACCCAGTACTTC
abundance: few; d_gene: .; j_gene: TRBJ1-5; v_gene: TRBV6-6; CDR3aa: CASSSRQTHQPQHF; CDR3nt: TGTGCCAGCAGTTCAAGACAGACCCATCAGCCCCAGCATTTT
abundance: .; d_gene: .; j_gene: TRBJ2-5; v_gene: TRBV19; CDR3aa: CASSYTSSQETQYF; CDR3nt: TGTGCCAGTAGTTATACAAGTTCTCAAGAGACCCAGTACTTC
abundance: once; d_gene: .; j_gene: TRBJ1-2; v_gene: TRBV5-4; CDR3aa: CASSHQAGQVVVSSFGYTF; CDR3nt: TGTGCCAGCAGCCACCAGGCAGGTCAGGTCGTTGTTAGTAGTTTTGGCTACACCTTC